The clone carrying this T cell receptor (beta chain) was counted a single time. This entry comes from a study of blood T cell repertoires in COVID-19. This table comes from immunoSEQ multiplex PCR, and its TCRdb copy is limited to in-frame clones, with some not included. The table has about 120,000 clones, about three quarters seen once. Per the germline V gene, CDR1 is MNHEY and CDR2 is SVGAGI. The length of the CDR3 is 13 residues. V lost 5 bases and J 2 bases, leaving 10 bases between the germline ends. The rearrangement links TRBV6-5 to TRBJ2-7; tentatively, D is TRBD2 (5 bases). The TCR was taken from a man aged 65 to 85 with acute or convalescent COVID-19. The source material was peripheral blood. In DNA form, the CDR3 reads TGTGCCAGCAGTCCGGACTTAACCTACGAGCAGTACTTC. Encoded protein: CASSPDLTYEQYF.